The 10 T cell receptor beta chains reported below all come from one sample, sequenced in a study of T cell responses to AZD1222 COVID-19 vaccine. Libraries were prepared by immunoSEQ multiplex PCR; TCRdb keeps only in-frame clonotypes and omits some of them. In the table there are about 76,000 clones, approximately 80% of which are singletons. The sample in question was peripheral blood, obtained 28 days after the second dose of the MenACWY control vaccine. The receptors originated from an adult who received the MenACWY meningococcal vaccine as a control.

J is TRBJ1-1 and V is TRBV5-6, with TRBD1 matching 7 bases. The trim removed 6 bases at V and 5 bases at J, leaving 7 bases unmatched. The germline gives CDR1 SGHDT, CDR2 YYEEEE. The CDR3 sequence is 13 residues long. CDR3: CASNQGGGTEAFF. In DNA, the CDR3 is TGTGCCAGCAACCAGGGGGGTGGGACTGAAGCTTTCTTT.

The V and J genes are TRBV4-2 and TRBJ2-1, with 10 bases aligning to TRBD2. This CDR3 has 16 amino acids. CDR1 and CDR2 from the germline V gene are LGHNA and YNFKEQ. Losses at the gene ends were 3 bases for V and 3 bases for J; bases not matched to a gene: 5. This chain's CDR3 is CASSHSSGSNYNEQFF. Here the CDR3 DNA reads TGTGCCAGCAGCCACTCTAGCGGGAGTAACTACAATGAGCAGTTCTTC.

The chain carries TRBV4-1 and TRBJ2-1, with 10 bases fitting TRBD2. Germline V gene sequence: CDR1 MGHRA, CDR2 YSYEKL. The V and J ends lost 1 base and 4 bases, in that order; junction bases with no gene match: 4. The CDR3 extends over 16 amino acids. CDR3 loop: CASSQGPSGGYNEQFF. The DNA of the CDR3 is TGCGCCAGCAGCCAAGGTCCTAGCGGGGGTTACAATGAGCAGTTCTTC.

This clone occurred once. The CDR3: CASSLDASRTDTQYF. In DNA, the CDR3 is TGTGCCAGCAGCTTAGATGCTAGCCGCACAGATACGCAGTATTTT. The chain uses TRBV7-3 and TRBJ2-3; D might be TRBD2 (5 bases). V lost 2 bases to trimming and J lost 1 base, with 10 bases between them. Germline assignment: CDR1 SGHTA and CDR2 FQGTGA. This CDR3 contains 15 residues.

This chain connects TRBV5-4 to TRBJ1-2, with TRBD1 matching 9 bases. Trimming took 4 bases from V and 10 from J; bases not matched to a gene: 5. Germline assignment: CDR1 SGHNT and CDR2 YYREEE (reference sequence). The CDR3 is made up of 12 amino acids. The CDR3 DNA reads TGTGCCAGCAGCCTACAGGGGGCTGACTACACCTTC. It yields the protein CASSLQGADYTF.

This clone was seen a single time. J is TRBJ2-1 and V is TRBV6-5, with TRBD2 identical over 7 bases. The CDR3 sequence is 15 residues long. Germline CDR1 is MNHEY and CDR2 is SVGAGI. V was pared by 6 bases and J by 0 bases, with 5 bases of the junction left unmatched. The CDR3 sequence is CASRTGTISYNEQFF. For the CDR3, the DNA is TGTGCCAGCAGAACCGGGACTATCTCCTACAATGAGCAGTTCTTC.

The chain employs TRBV5-6 and TRBJ2-7; 9 bases map to TRBD1. CDR1 SGHDT and CDR2 YYEEEE come from the germline V gene. The CDR3 loop spans 15 amino acids. V trimming: 0 bases; J trimming: 4 bases; junction bases outside the gene matches: 5. The CDR3 reads CASSLGGQGLYEQYF. The CDR3 region has the DNA TGTGCCAGCAGCTTGGGGGGACAGGGACTTTACGAGCAGTACTTC.

This chain uses TRBV18 with TRBJ2-7; maybe TRBD2 (5 bases). Trimming left V 3 bases short and J 5 bases short, with 11 bases between. Germline values: CDR1 KGHSH, CDR2 LQKENI. The CDR3 runs 13 residues. CDR3 amino acids: CASSPRDGDEQYF. CDR3 coding DNA: TGTGCCAGCTCACCGCGTGACGGGGACGAGCAGTACTTC.

V is TRBV7-9 and J is TRBJ2-5, with D perhaps TRBD1 (6 bases). Germline V lookup: CDR1 SEHNR, CDR2 FQNEAQ (reference sequence). The V end lost 5 bases, the J end lost 2 bases, and 15 bases lay between the germline ends. The CDR3 covers 15 residues. The CDR3 nucleotides read TGTGCCAGCAGCCCTCATGGGGGCAAACAAGAGACCCAGTACTTC. Encoded protein: CASSPHGGKQETQYF.

The chain links TRBV10-2 to TRBJ1-1; possible D gene TRBD1, 5 bases. Per germline, CDR1 WSHSY and CDR2 SAAADI. The CDR3 runs to 14 residues. Trimming pared 2 bases from V and 3 bases from J, leaving 10 bases between. CDR3 region: CASSEVVRDTEAFF. The CDR3 DNA reads TGCGCCAGCAGTGAGGTCGTCAGGGACACTGAAGCTTTCTTT.